Shown below are 10 T cell receptor beta chains from a single sample sequenced in a study of blood T cell repertoires in COVID-19. Assay used: immunoSEQ multiplex PCR; TCRdb lists only in-frame clones, some missing. The sample contains a few hundred thousand clones, 87% of which appear only once. Sample: PBMCs or T cells enriched from blood (not recorded which). These receptor sequences come from a woman younger than 35 who had recovered from COVID-19.

The chain carries TRBV7-3 and TRBJ1-1; D ambiguous. Trimming took off 4 bases at V and 3 bases at J, with 9 bases between the two ends. The germline V gene encodes CDR1 SGHTA and CDR2 FQGTGA. The CDR3 sequence is 13 residues long. As DNA, the CDR3 is TGTGCCAGCAGCTACCAGAGGGACACTGAAGCTTTCTTT. The encoded protein is CASSYQRDTEAFF.

The chain employs TRBV2 and TRBJ2-7; D remains ambiguous. V lost 6 bases, J lost 3 bases, and 3 bases lay in between. The CDR3 loop spans 10 amino acids. In germline, CDR1 is SNHLY, CDR2 FYNNEI. As DNA, the CDR3 is TGTGCCAGCAGCCACTACGAGCAGTACTTC. This encodes CASSHYEQYF.

The gene calls are TRBV6-5 and TRBJ2-1; the D is unclear. Trimming left V 6 bases short and J 7 bases short, with 10 bases between. The germline V gene has CDR1 MNHEY and CDR2 SVGAGI. The CDR3 length is 12 residues. CDR3 coding DNA: TGTGCCAGCAGCTCCCCGTTGAATGAGCAGTTCTTC. It codes for CASSSPLNEQFF.

This chain uses TRBV28 with TRBJ1-2; 9 bases are a match to TRBD1. The CDR3 totals 14 residues. Germline CDR1 MDHEN, CDR2 SYDVKM. With V trimmed by 8 bases and J by 2 bases, 6 bases remained unmatched. As DNA, the CDR3 is TGTGCCAGCGGTATTGGACAGGGGAACTATGGCTACACCTTC. Residues: CASGIGQGNYGYTF.

The chain joins TRBV7-9 to TRBJ1-3; D possibly corresponds to TRBD1 (5 bases). CDR3 size: 14 residues. Per germline, CDR1 SEHNR and CDR2 FQNEAQ (reference sequence). V was clipped by 3 bases and J by 2 bases, with 8 bases between them. In nucleotides, the CDR3 is TGTGCCAGCAGCTTCGGGACTACTGGAAACACCATATATTTT. Translation: CASSFGTTGNTIYF. Variable domain in full (rest from reference TRBV7-9 and TRBJ1-3): DTGVSQNPRHKITKRGQNVTFRCDPISEHNRLYWYRQTLGQGPEFLTYFQNEAQLEKSRLLSDRFSAERPKGSFSTLEIQRTEQGDSAMYLCASSFGTTGNTIYFGEGSWLTVV.

V is TRBV9 and J is TRBJ2-1; no clear D. The germline V gene has CDR1 SGDLS and CDR2 YYNGEE. This CDR3 is built from 12 residues. Between the trimmed V and J ends, which lost 0 bases and 7 bases, there was a span of 5 bases. The CDR3 bases are TGTGCCAGCAGCGTAGCACTAAATGAGCAGTTCTTC. Translated: CASSVALNEQFF.

The chain uses TRBV2 and TRBJ1-6; D may be TRBD1 (5 bases). This CDR3 has 15 amino acids. Germline V gene lookup returns CDR1 SNHLY and CDR2 FYNNEI. The V end was cut by 4 bases, the J end by 8 bases, with 15 bases between. The CDR3: CASSVGQGTDSPLHF. CDR3 DNA sequence: TGTGCCAGCAGTGTTGGTCAGGGTACGGATTCACCCCTCCACTTT.

This clone was seen more than once but under ten times. The chain uses TRBV2 and TRBJ1-1; possibly TRBD1 for D (6 bases). CDR1 and CDR2 from the germline V gene are SNHLY and FYNNEI. V lost 6 bases to trimming and J lost 4 bases, with 12 bases between them. The CDR3 length is 13 residues. This CDR3 reads CASRGEGGTEAFF. In nucleotides, the CDR3 is TGTGCCAGCAGGGGGGAAGGGGGCACTGAAGCTTTCTTT. The full variable domain, completed using reference TRBV2 and TRBJ1-1, is EPEVTQTPSHQVTQMGQEVILRCVPISNHLYFYWYRQILGQKVEFLVSFYNNEISEKSEIFDDQFSVERPDGSNFTLKIRSTKLEDSAMYFCASRGEGGTEAFFGQGTRLTVV.

The rearrangement uses TRBV5-1 and TRBJ2-5; 7 nucleotides agree with TRBD2. Trimming removed 0 bases from V and 4 bases from J; junction bases left unmatched: 6. Germline CDR1 reads SGHRS; CDR2 reads YFSETQ. CDR3 length equals 15 residues. CDR3 sequence: CASSLGLADGETQYF. The DNA of the CDR3 is TGCGCCAGCAGCTTGGGACTAGCTGACGGAGAGACCCAGTACTTC.

The CDR3 DNA sequence: TGTGCCAGTACTGGGCAGGGCTATGGCTACACCTTC. It specifies CASTGQGYGYTF. The chain recombines TRBV19 with TRBJ1-2, with D possibly matching TRBD1 (5 bases). The V gene lost 7 bases and the J gene lost 4 bases, with 10 bases spanning the gap. Germline CDR1 LNHDA, CDR2 SQIVND (reference sequence). The CDR3 runs to 12 residues.